This T cell receptor beta chain was retrieved from a study of blood T cell repertoires in COVID-19. Study in general: Samples representing acute and convalescent COVID-19 were sourced from the United States, Italy and Spain. PBMCs, B-cell-depleted T cells, or T cells provided the cDNA or gDNA that made up the material.

The CDR3 covers 15 residues. V lost 3 bases and J lost 4; bases outside the gene matches: 4. The V gene's germline CDR1 is MNHEY and CDR2 SMNVEV (reference sequence). Per the authors' pipeline: Reference gene primers were amplified, and this amplification served to estimate nucleated cell counts. Clones were sequenced by immunoSEQ multiplex PCR, and TCRdb holds only the in-frame ones, with some missing. V, J and clone size are taken as reported in that table, and D and trimming were inferred from the DNA itself. The data hold more than 40,000 clones, with roughly 90% observed a single time. The chain uses TRBV27 and TRBJ2-1, with 9 positions matching TRBD2. Sequenced material: peripheral blood. The clonotype comes from a man in his forties or fifties with active COVID-19. In nucleotides, the CDR3 is TGTGCCAGCAGTTTCTCGACTAGCGGTTACAATGAGCAGTTCTTC. It is translated as CASSFSTSGYNEQFF.